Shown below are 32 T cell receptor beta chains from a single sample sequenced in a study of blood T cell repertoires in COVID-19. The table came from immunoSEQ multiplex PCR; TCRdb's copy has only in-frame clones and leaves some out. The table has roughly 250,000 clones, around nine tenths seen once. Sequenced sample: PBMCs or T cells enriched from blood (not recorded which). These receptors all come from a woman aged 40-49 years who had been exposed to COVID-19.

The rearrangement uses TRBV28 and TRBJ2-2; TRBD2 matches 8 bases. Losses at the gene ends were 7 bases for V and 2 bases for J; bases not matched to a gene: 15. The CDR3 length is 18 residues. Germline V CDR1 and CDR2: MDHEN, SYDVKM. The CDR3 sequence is CASTLMGRGGDNTGELFF. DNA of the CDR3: TGTGCCAGCACCCTAATGGGTCGGGGGGGCGACAACACCGGGGAGCTGTTTTTT.

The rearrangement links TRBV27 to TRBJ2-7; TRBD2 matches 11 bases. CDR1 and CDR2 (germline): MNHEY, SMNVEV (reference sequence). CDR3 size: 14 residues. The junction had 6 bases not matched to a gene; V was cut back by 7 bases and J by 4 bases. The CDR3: CASKRSSGRYEQYV. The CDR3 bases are TGTGCCAGCAAACGGTCTAGCGGGAGGTACGAGCAGTACGTC.

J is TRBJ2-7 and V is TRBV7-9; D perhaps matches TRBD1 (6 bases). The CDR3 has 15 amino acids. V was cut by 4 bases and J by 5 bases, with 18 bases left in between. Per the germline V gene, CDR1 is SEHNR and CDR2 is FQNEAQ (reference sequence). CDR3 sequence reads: CASSYDRSWYDEQYF. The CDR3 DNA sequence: TGTGCCAGCAGCTATGACAGGTCCTGGTATGACGAGCAGTACTTC.

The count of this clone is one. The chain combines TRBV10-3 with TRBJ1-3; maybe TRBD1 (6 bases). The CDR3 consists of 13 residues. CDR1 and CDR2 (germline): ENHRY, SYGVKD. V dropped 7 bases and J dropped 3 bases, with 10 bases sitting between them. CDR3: CAIKDSIGNTIYF. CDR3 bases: TGTGCCATCAAGGACAGCATTGGAAACACCATATATTTT.

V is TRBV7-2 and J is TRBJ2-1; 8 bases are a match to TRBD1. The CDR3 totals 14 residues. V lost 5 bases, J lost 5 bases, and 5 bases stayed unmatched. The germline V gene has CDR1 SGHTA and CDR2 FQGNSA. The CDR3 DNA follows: TGTGCCAGCAGCCGGGACAGGCAAAACAATGAGCAGTTCTTC. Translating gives CASSRDRQNNEQFF.

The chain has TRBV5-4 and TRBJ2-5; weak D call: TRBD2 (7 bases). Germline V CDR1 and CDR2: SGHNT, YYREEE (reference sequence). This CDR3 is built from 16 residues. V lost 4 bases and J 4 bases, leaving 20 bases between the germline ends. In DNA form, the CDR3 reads TGTGCCAGCAGCGGGGAGTTCGGGGGGCAAGGAGAGACCCAGTACTTC. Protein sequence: CASSGEFGGQGETQYF.

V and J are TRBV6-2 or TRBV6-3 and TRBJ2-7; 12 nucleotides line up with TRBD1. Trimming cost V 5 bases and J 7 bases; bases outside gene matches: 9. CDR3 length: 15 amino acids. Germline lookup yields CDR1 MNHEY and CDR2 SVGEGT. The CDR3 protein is CASSAGTGGAGEQYF. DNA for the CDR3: TGTGCCAGCAGTGCCGGGACAGGGGGCGCGGGGGAGCAGTACTTC.

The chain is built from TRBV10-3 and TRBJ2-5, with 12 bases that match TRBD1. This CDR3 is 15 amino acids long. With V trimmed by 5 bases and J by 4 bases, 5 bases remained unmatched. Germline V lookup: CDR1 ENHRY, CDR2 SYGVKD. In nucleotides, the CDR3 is TGTGCCATCAGTTGGGGACAGGGGGCGGGAGAGACCCAGTACTTC. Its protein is CAISWGQGAGETQYF.

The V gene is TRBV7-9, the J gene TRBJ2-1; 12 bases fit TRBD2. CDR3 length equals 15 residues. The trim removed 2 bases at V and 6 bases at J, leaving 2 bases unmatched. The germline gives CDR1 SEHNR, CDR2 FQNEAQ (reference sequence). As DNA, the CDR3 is TGTGCCAGCAGCTTATCTAGCGGGGGGGCCAATGAGCAGTTCTTC. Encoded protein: CASSLSSGGANEQFF.

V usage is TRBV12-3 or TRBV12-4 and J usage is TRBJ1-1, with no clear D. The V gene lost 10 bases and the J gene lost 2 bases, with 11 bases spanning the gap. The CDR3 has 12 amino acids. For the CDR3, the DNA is TGTGCCATCCGAGGCGAAAACACTGAAGCTTTCTTT. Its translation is CAIRGENTEAFF.

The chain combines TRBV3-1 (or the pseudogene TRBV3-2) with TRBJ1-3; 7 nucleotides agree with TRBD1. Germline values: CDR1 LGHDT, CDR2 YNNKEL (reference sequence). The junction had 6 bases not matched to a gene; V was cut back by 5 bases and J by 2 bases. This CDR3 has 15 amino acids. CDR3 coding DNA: TGTGCCAGCAGCGAGACAGGGTGGACTGGAAACACCATATATTTT. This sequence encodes CASSETGWTGNTIYF.

The CDR3 region has the DNA TGTGCAAGTCGCTTAGCGGGGCCTATGAACACTGAAGCTTTCTTT. It encodes CASRLAGPMNTEAFF. This chain connects TRBV12-2 to TRBJ1-1; the table calls TRBD1, which could not be checked here. TRBV12-2 is assigned pseudogene status. The CDR3 totals 15 residues.

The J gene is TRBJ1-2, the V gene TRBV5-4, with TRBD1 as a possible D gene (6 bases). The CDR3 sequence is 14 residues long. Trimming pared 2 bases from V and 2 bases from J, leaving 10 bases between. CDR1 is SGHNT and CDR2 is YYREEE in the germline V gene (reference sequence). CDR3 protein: CASSFGGFNYGYTF. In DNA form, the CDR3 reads TGTGCCAGCAGCTTTGGGGGCTTCAACTATGGCTACACCTTC. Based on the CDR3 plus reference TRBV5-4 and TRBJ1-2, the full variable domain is ETGVTQSPTHLIKTRGQQVTLRCSSQSGHNTVSWYQQALGQGPQFIFQYYREEENGRGNFPPRFSGLQFPNYSSELNVNALELDDSALYLCASSFGGFNYGYTFGSGTRLTVV.

In DNA form, the CDR3 reads TGTGCCACCAACTCGGGGAGCCCAACCAGGATCATGAACACTGAAGCTTTCTTT. Translating it yields CATNSGSPTRIMNTEAFF. J is TRBJ1-1 and V is TRBV15; D gene uncertain. Trimming left V 7 bases short and J 0 bases short, with 24 bases between. The CDR3 is 18 amino acids. The germline V gene encodes CDR1 LNHNV and CDR2 YYDKDF (reference sequence).

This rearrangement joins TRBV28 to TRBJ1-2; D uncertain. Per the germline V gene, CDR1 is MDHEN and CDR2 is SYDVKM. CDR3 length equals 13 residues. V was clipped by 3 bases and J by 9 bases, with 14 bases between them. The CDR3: CASSLRQPMSYTF. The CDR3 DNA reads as TGTGCCAGCAGTTTGAGGCAGCCGATGAGCTACACCTTC.

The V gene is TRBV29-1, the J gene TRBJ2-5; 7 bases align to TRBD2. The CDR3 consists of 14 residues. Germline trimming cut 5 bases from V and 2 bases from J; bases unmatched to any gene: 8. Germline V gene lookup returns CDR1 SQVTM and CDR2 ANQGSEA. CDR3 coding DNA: TGCAGCGTTTTGGGGGGGGTCTCTCAAGAGACCCAGTACTTC. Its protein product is CSVLGGVSQETQYF. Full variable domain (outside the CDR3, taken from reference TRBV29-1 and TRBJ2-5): SAVISQKPSRDICQRGTSLTIQCQVDSQVTMMFWYRQQPGQSLTLIATANQGSEATYESGFVIDKFPISRPNLTFSTLTVSNMSPEDSSIYLCSVLGGVSQETQYFGPGTRLLVL.

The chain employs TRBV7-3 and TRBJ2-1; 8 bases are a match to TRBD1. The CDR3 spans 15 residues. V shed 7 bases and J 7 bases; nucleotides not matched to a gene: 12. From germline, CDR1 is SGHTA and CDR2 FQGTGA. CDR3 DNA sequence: TGTGCCAGCACCATGGGGGCAGGGGGCTCAAATGAGCAGTTCTTC. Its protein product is CASTMGAGGSNEQFF. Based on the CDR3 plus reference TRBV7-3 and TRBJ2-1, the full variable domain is GAGVSQTPSNKVTEKGKYVELRCDPISGHTALYWYRQSLGQGPEFLIYFQGTGAADDSGLPNDRFFAVRPEGSVSTLKIQRTERGDSAVYLCASTMGAGGSNEQFFGPGTRLTVL.

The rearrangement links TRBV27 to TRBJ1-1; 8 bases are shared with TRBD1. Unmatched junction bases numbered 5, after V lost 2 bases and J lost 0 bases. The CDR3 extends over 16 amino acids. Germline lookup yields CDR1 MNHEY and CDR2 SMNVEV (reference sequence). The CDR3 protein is CASSLRVDRVNTEAFF. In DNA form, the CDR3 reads TGTGCCAGCAGTTTACGCGTGGACAGGGTGAACACTGAAGCTTTCTTT.

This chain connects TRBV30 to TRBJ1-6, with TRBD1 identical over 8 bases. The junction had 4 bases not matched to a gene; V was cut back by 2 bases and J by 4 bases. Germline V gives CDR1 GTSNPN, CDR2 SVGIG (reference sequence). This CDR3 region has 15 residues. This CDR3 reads CAWSPRTGYNSPLHF. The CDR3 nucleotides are TGTGCCTGGAGTCCCCGGACAGGGTATAATTCACCCCTCCACTTT. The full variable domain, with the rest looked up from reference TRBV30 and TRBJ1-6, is SQTIHQWPATLVQPVGSPLSLECTVEGTSNPNLYWYRQAAGRGLQLLFYSVGIGQISSEVPQNLSASRPQDRQFILSSKKLLLSDSGFYLCAWSPRTGYNSPLHFGNGTRLTVT.

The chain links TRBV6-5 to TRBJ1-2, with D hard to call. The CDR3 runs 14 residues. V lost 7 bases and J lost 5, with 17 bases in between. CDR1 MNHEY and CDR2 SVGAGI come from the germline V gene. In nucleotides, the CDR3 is TGTGCCAGCACCCGAGTAGTAGATCCATATGGCTACACCTTC. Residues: CASTRVVDPYGYTF.

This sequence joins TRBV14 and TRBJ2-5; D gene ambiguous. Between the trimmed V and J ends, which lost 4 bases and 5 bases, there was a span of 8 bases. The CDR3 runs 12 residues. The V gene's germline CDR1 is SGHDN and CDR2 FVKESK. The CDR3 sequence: CASSPYLETQYF. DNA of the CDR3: TGTGCCAGCAGCCCCTATCTGGAGACCCAGTACTTC.

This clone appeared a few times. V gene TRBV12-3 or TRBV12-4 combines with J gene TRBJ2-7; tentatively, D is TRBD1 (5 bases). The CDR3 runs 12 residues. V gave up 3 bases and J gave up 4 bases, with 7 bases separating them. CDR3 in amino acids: CASSFRGYEQYF. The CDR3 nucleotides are TGTGCCAGCAGTTTTAGGGGTTACGAGCAGTACTTC.

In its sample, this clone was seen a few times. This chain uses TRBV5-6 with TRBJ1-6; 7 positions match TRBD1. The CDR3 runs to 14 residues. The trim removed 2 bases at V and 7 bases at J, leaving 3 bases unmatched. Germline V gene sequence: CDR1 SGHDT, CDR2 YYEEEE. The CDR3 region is CASSLTGVNSPLHF. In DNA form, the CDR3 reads TGTGCCAGCAGCTTAACAGGGGTCAATTCACCCCTCCACTTT.

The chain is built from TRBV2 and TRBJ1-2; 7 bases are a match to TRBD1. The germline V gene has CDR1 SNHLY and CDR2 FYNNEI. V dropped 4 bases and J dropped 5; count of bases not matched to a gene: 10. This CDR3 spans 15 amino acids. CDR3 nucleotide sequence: TGTGCCAGCAGTGCTGGACAGGTTGGGATATATGGCTACACCTTC. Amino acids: CASSAGQVGIYGYTF.

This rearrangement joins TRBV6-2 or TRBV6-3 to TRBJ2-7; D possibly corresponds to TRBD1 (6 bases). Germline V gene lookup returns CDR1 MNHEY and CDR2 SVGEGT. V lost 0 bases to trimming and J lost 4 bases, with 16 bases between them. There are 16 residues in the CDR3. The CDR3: CASSYSDWRGGYEQYV. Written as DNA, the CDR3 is TGTGCCAGCAGTTACTCGGACTGGAGAGGGGGATACGAGCAGTACGTC.

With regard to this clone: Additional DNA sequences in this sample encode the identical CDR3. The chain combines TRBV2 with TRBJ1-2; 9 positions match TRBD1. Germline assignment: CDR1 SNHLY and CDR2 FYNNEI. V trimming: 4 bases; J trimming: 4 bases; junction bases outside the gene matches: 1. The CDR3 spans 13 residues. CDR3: CASSGTGAYGYTF. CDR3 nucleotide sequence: TGTGCCAGCAGTGGGACAGGGGCCTATGGCTACACCTTC.

This CDR3 reads CASSQDSGTQHF. CDR3 DNA sequence: TGCGCCAGCAGCCAAGACTCGGGGACCCAGCATTTT. The V and J genes are TRBV4-3 and TRBJ1-5, with D uncertain. The CDR3 totals 12 residues. Trimming removed 0 bases from V and 11 bases from J, with 8 bases in between. CDR1 LGHNA and CDR2 YSLEER come from the germline V gene.

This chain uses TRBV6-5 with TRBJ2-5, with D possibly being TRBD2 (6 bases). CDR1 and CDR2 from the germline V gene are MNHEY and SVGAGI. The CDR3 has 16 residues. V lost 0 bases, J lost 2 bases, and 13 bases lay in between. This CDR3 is CASSYSIGSGQETQYF. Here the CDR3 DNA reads TGTGCCAGCAGTTACTCGATTGGTAGCGGACAAGAGACCCAGTACTTC.

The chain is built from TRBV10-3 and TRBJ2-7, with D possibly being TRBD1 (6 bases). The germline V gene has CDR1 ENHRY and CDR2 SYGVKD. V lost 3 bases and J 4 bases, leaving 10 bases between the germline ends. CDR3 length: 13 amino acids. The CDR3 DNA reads TGTGCCATCAGTGACGACAGGCGATACGAGCAGTACGTC. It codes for CAISDDRRYEQYV.

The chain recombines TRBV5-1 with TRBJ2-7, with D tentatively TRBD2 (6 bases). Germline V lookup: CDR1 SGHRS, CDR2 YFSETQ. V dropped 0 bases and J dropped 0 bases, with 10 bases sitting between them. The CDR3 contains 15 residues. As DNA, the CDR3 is TGCGCCAGCAGCTTGGGCGGGGTCGGCTCCTACGAGCAGTACTTC. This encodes CASSLGGVGSYEQYF. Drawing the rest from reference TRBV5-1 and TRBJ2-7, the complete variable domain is KAGVTQTPRYLIKTRGQQVTLSCSPISGHRSVSWYQQTPGQGLQFLFEYFSETQRNKGNFPGRFSGRQFSNSRSEMNVSTLELGDSALYLCASSLGGVGSYEQYFGPGTRLTVT.

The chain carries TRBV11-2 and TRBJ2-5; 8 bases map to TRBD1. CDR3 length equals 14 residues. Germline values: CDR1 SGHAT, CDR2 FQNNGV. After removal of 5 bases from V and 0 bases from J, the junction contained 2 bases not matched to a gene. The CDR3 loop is CASSRQGNQETQYF. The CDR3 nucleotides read TGTGCCAGCAGCCGACAGGGGAACCAAGAGACCCAGTACTTC.

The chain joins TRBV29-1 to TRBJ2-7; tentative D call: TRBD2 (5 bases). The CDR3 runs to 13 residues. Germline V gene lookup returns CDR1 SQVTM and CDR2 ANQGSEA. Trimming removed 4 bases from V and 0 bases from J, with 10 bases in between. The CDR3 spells CSVVYGNSYEQYF. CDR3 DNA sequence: TGCAGCGTTGTATACGGGAACTCCTACGAGCAGTACTTC.